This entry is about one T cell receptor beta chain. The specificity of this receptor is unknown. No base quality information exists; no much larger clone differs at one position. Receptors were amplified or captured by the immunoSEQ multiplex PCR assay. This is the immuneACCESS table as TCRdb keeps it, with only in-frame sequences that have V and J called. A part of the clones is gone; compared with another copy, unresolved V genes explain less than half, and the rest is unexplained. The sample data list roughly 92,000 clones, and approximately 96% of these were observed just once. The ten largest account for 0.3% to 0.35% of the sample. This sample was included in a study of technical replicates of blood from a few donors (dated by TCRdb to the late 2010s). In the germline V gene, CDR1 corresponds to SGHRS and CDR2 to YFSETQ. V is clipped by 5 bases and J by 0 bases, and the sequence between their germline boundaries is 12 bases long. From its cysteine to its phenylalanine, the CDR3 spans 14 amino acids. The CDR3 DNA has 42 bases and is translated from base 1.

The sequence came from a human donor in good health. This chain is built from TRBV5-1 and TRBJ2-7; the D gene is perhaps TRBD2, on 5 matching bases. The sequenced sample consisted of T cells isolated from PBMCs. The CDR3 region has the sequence CASSFLGSSYEQYF. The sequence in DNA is TGCGCCAGCAGTTTCCTGGGGAGCTCCTACGAGCAGTACTTC. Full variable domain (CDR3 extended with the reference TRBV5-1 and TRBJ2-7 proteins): KAGVTQTPRYLIKTRGQQVTLSCSPISGHRSVSWYQQTPGQGLQFLFEYFSETQRNKGNFPGRFSGRQFSNSRSEMNVSTLELGDSALYLCASSFLGSSYEQYFGPGTRLTVT.